A single sample gave rise to the 31 T cell receptor beta chains below, sequenced in a study of beta chain features in type 1 diabetes. Study-wide results and limits: Moderately but significantly shorter TCRB CDR3s were found in Type 1 diabetes patients in all four CD4+ subsets.

The entirety of the isolated RNA underwent reverse transcription, so expressed TCRB transcripts were sequenced. Clones were sequenced by immunoSEQ multiplex PCR, and TCRdb holds only the in-frame ones, with some missing. Of 200,000 to 300,000 clones detected, roughly 22% appear once; the ten largest clones hold more than 0.025%. No antigens are known for them. Material for sequencing was naive CD4+ T cells from blood. The receptors derive from a woman in her thirties or forties with type 1 diabetes.

For this clone: The sample has other DNA sequences that encode this CDR3 too. The V gene is TRBV9, the J gene TRBJ2-2; D uncertain. The ends were cut back, 4 bases at V and 4 bases at J, with 11 bases in the middle. The CDR3 spans 14 residues. Germline V gene data show CDR1 as SGDLS and CDR2 as YYNGEE. The CDR3 here is CASSPRTGTGELFF. The CDR3 DNA follows: TGTGCCAGCAGCCCCCGAACCGGCACCGGGGAGCTGTTTTTT.

This clone was seen a few times. The chain carries TRBV4-2 and TRBJ1-5; 8 bases map to TRBD1. CDR3 length: 17 residues. Germline-derived CDR1 and CDR2 are LGHNA and YNFKEQ. V lost 3 bases and J lost 2; bases outside the gene matches: 9. In DNA, the CDR3 is TGTGCCAGCAGCCAGTATCAGGGGGCGCCGGGCAATCAGCCCCAGCATTTT. It is translated as CASSQYQGAPGNQPQHF.

This chain uses TRBV29-1 with TRBJ2-5, with D tentatively TRBD2 (5 bases). The CDR3 loop spans 14 amino acids. The V end lost 4 bases, the J end lost 4 bases, and 16 bases lay between the germline ends. Germline V gene data show CDR1 as SQVTM and CDR2 as ANQGSEA. CDR3 protein: CSVAPGVQGETQYF. CDR3 nucleotide sequence: TGCAGCGTTGCCCCCGGGGTCCAAGGAGAGACCCAGTACTTC.

J is TRBJ1-2 and V is TRBV18, with D perhaps TRBD1 (6 bases). Deletions cut 5 bases from V and 4 bases from J, with 8 bases between. This CDR3 has 12 residues. Germline V gene sequence: CDR1 KGHSH, CDR2 LQKENI. The CDR3 reads CASSGGGYGYTF. In nucleotides, the CDR3 is TGTGCCAGCTCAGGGGGCGGCTATGGCTACACCTTC.

The CDR3 bases are TGTGCCAGTAGACTTTACTCGGGGACAGGACTGAACACTGAAGCTTTCTTT. It specifies CASRLYSGTGLNTEAFF. V and J are TRBV19 and TRBJ1-1; 8 bases map to TRBD1. V shed 6 bases, J shed 0 bases, and the junction held 12 bases outside the gene matches. This CDR3 is 17 amino acids long. Germline CDR1 and CDR2: LNHDA and SQIVND (reference sequence).

This rearrangement joins TRBV10-3 to TRBJ2-1; 9 bases line up with TRBD1. The CDR3 contains 13 residues. J lost 7 bases, V lost 8 bases, and 6 bases had no gene match. Germline V gene sequence: CDR1 ENHRY, CDR2 SYGVKD. The CDR3 reads CAIGDRAGNEQFF. CDR3 coding DNA: TGTGCCATCGGGGACAGGGCCGGGAATGAGCAGTTCTTC.

The chain is built from TRBV29-1 and TRBJ2-2; D possibly corresponds to TRBD2 (6 bases). This CDR3 has 13 residues. V lost 2 bases, J lost 7 bases, and 11 bases lay in between. Germline V gene sequence: CDR1 SQVTM, CDR2 ANQGSEA. The CDR3 reads CSVETGVSGELFF. The CDR3 nucleotides read TGCAGCGTTGAAACGGGGGTTAGCGGGGAGCTGTTTTTT.

This chain links TRBV7-3 with TRBJ2-6; 10 bases match TRBD1. Losses at the gene ends were 8 bases for V and 4 bases for J; bases not matched to a gene: 14. The CDR3 covers 18 residues. Germline CDR1 reads SGHTA; CDR2 reads FQGTGA. DNA of the CDR3: TGTGCCAGCCGCGGGACAGGGGATCCCCACGGCGGGGCCAACGTCCTGACTTTC. This gives the protein CASRGTGDPHGGANVLTF.

This clone occurred a few times. The chain couples TRBV19 to TRBJ1-1, with TRBD1 identical over 9 bases. Trimming removed 5 bases from V and 4 bases from J; junction bases left unmatched: 2. From germline, CDR1 is LNHDA and CDR2 SQIVND (reference sequence). The CDR3 consists of 13 residues. CDR3 coding DNA: TGTGCCAGTAGTGTGGGACAGGGCACTGAAGCTTTCTTT. This codes for CASSVGQGTEAFF.

V and J are TRBV28 and TRBJ2-7, with D possibly being TRBD2 (5 bases). Germline CDR1 is MDHEN and CDR2 is SYDVKM. V was trimmed by 3 bases and J by 1 base, leaving 10 bases between them. The CDR3 loop spans 14 amino acids. DNA of the CDR3: TGTGCCAGCAGTTTTCCCCCGGGGTCCTACGAGCAGTACTTC. Translated: CASSFPPGSYEQYF.

The gene calls are TRBV2 and TRBJ1-1, with D unclear. The V gene lost 4 bases and the J gene lost 1 base, with 7 bases spanning the gap. Per the germline V gene, CDR1 is SNHLY and CDR2 is FYNNEI. The CDR3 is made up of 13 amino acids. CDR3 protein: CASSVQENTEAFF. The CDR3 DNA follows: TGTGCCAGCAGTGTTCAGGAGAACACTGAAGCTTTCTTT.

The chain is built from TRBV30 and TRBJ1-5; 11 bases are a match to TRBD1. The V and J ends lost 2 bases and 7 bases, in that order; junction bases with no gene match: 10. CDR3 length: 16 residues. CDR1 is GTSNPN and CDR2 is SVGIG in the germline V gene (reference sequence). CDR3 region: CAWSTPGTGGRQPQHF. CDR3 nucleotide sequence: TGTGCCTGGAGTACTCCCGGGACAGGGGGAAGACAGCCCCAGCATTTT. The variable domain in full, with the rest retrieved from reference TRBV30 and TRBJ1-5, is SQTIHQWPATLVQPVGSPLSLECTVEGTSNPNLYWYRQAAGRGLQLLFYSVGIGQISSEVPQNLSASRPQDRQFILSSKKLLLSDSGFYLCAWSTPGTGGRQPQHFGDGTRLSIL.

The J gene is TRBJ2-7, the V gene TRBV18, with 8 bases lining up with TRBD1. J was trimmed by 2 bases and V by 3 bases; bases with no gene match: 9. The CDR3 is 16 residues long. The germline V gene encodes CDR1 KGHSH and CDR2 LQKENI. The CDR3 is CASSPPGQGAAYEQYF. The CDR3 DNA follows: TGTGCCAGCTCACCCCCCGGACAGGGTGCTGCCTACGAGCAGTACTTC.

This clone was detected only a few times. The chain combines TRBV14 with TRBJ1-5; a possible D gene is TRBD1 (5 bases). The V gene lost 3 bases and the J gene lost 4 bases, with 10 bases spanning the gap. In germline, CDR1 is SGHDN, CDR2 FVKESK. This CDR3 has 14 amino acids. In nucleotides, the CDR3 is TGTGCCAGCAGCCACCGGACACTTAATCAGCCCCAGCATTTT. Translating gives CASSHRTLNQPQHF.

This sequence joins TRBV5-6 and TRBJ2-7; D not certain. The length of the CDR3 is 15 residues. Trimming left V 1 base short and J 1 base short, with 12 bases between. Germline lookup yields CDR1 SGHDT and CDR2 YYEEEE. CDR3 protein: CASSLRTFRSYEQYF. In DNA form, the CDR3 reads TGTGCCAGCAGCTTGCGAACATTTCGTTCCTACGAGCAGTACTTC.

This clone has only a few counts. The J gene is TRBJ2-3, the V gene TRBV6-6, with D uncertain. Between the trimmed V and J ends, which lost 4 bases and 6 bases, there was a span of 8 bases. The CDR3 is 12 residues long. In germline, CDR1 is MNHNY, CDR2 SVGAGI (reference sequence). CDR3 residues: CASSSLEDTQYF. DNA for the CDR3: TGTGCCAGCAGTTCCCTCGAGGATACGCAGTATTTT.

This clone was seen a few times. The chain joins TRBV29-1 to TRBJ2-1; no clear D. Germline values: CDR1 SQVTM, CDR2 ANQGSEA. Between the trimmed V and J ends, which lost 7 bases and 0 bases, there was a span of 16 bases. The CDR3 consists of 15 residues. CDR3 region: CSAFGGPSSYNEQFF. CDR3 bases: TGCAGCGCCTTCGGCGGCCCCAGCTCCTACAATGAGCAGTTCTTC.

The gene calls are TRBV15 and TRBJ2-7, with D maybe TRBD2 (6 bases). The germline V gene has CDR1 LNHNV and CDR2 YYDKDF (reference sequence). Trimming took 1 base from V and 6 from J, leaving 10 bases between them. The CDR3 loop spans 13 amino acids. The CDR3 coding sequence is TGTGCCACCAGCAGAGCGAAGGAGGGCGAGCAGTACTTC. Residues: CATSRAKEGEQYF. The full variable domain, its missing parts supplied by reference TRBV15 and TRBJ2-7, is DAMVIQNPRYQVTQFGKPVTLSCSQTLNHNVMYWYQQKSSQAPKLLFHYYDKDFNNEADTPDNFQSRRPNTSFCFLDIRSPGLGDTAMYLCATSRAKEGEQYFGPGTRLTVT.

The chain is built from TRBV7-9 and TRBJ1-1; D gene unclear. Germline CDR1 and CDR2: SEHNR and FQNEAQ (reference sequence). The length of the CDR3 is 12 residues. V was pared by 6 bases and J by 0 bases, with 5 bases between. CDR3 region: CASRLLNTEAFF. The CDR3 coding sequence is TGTGCCAGCAGACTCCTGAACACTGAAGCTTTCTTT.

The rearrangement joins TRBV4-2 to TRBJ2-1; D is undetermined. The V gene lost 0 bases and the J gene lost 0 bases, with 9 bases spanning the gap. CDR3 length equals 16 residues. Germline V gives CDR1 LGHNA, CDR2 YNFKEQ. DNA for the CDR3: TGTGCCAGCAGCCAAGAACCGGCTAGCTCCTACAATGAGCAGTTCTTC. Protein sequence: CASSQEPASSYNEQFF.

This clone was detected a few times. The sample holds other DNA sequences that translate to the same CDR3. This rearrangement joins TRBV29-1 to TRBJ2-5, with 9 nucleotides matching TRBD2. Germline CDR1 SQVTM, CDR2 ANQGSEA. Trimming cost V 6 bases and J 2 bases; bases outside gene matches: 4. The CDR3 totals 13 residues. The CDR3 region is CSVRAGGQETQYF. DNA for the CDR3: TGCAGCGTACGAGCGGGAGGTCAAGAGACCCAGTACTTC.

The chain links TRBV30 to TRBJ1-2, with TRBD1 matching 9 bases. Germline V gene sequence: CDR1 GTSNPN, CDR2 SVGIG (reference sequence). This CDR3 region has 17 residues. The trim removed 2 bases at V and 0 bases at J, leaving 10 bases unmatched. DNA of the CDR3: TGTGCCTGGAGTTCATCTGGACAGGGGAGAGCTAACTATGGCTACACCTTC. This sequence encodes CAWSSSGQGRANYGYTF.

The chain combines TRBV10-3 with TRBJ2-5; 10 bases match TRBD2. The V and J ends lost 6 bases and 1 base, in that order; junction bases with no gene match: 5. Germline V gene sequence: CDR1 ENHRY, CDR2 SYGVKD. The CDR3 loop spans 15 amino acids. The CDR3 nucleotides read TGTGCCATCAGGGCGGGGACTAGCGCCCAAGAGACCCAGTACTTC. Its translation: CAIRAGTSAQETQYF.

This chain uses TRBV6-4 with TRBJ2-1; D is perhaps TRBD2 (6 bases). V lost 8 bases and J lost 0, with 14 bases in between. CDR1 and CDR2 (germline): MRHNA, SNTAGT. The CDR3 contains 15 residues. The CDR3 is CASGDDGSSYNEQFF. The CDR3 DNA is TGTGCCAGCGGAGACGACGGGAGCTCCTACAATGAGCAGTTCTTC.

This clone came up a few times. A read error may account for a junction end that differs from germline. This sequence joins TRBV11-2 and TRBJ2-1; possible D gene TRBD1, 6 bases. CDR1 SGHAT and CDR2 FQNNGV come from the germline V gene. The CDR3 spans 11 residues. CDR3 sequence reads: CASTTGSPMIF. Written as DNA, the CDR3 is TGTGCCAGTACTACAGGGTCCCCTATGATCTTC. Filled out from reference TRBV11-2 and TRBJ2-1, the complete variable domain reads EAGVAQSPRYKIIEKRQSVAFWCNPISGHATLYWYQQILGQGPKLLIQFQNNGVVDDSQLPKDRFSAERLKGVDSTLKIQPAKLEDSAVYLCASTTGSPMIFGPGTRLTVL.

V gene TRBV7-3 combines with J gene TRBJ1-6; TRBD1 matches at 9 bases. The CDR3 has 14 residues. The V segment lost 4 bases and the J segment 7 bases; nucleotides outside the gene matches: 2. CDR1 is SGHTA and CDR2 is FQGTGA in the germline V gene. The CDR3 is CASSSTGGNSPLHF. CDR3 nucleotide sequence: TGTGCCAGCAGCTCGACAGGGGGGAATTCACCCCTCCACTTT.

V and J are TRBV27 and TRBJ1-5; TRBD1 matches 7 bases. The CDR3 runs 14 residues. Germline V CDR1 and CDR2: MNHEY, SMNVEV (reference sequence). Germline trimming cut 5 bases from V and 4 bases from J; bases unmatched to any gene: 5. The CDR3 nucleotides are TGTGCCAGCAGTCGGACAGGACGAAATCAGCCCCAGCATTTT. Translating it yields CASSRTGRNQPQHF.

The chain has TRBV5-1 and TRBJ2-7, with TRBD1 matching over 7 bases. The ends lost 4 bases at V and 5 bases at J; junction bases unmatched: 6. The CDR3 is made up of 13 amino acids. Germline values: CDR1 SGHRS, CDR2 YFSETQ. CDR3 residues: CASSGDRVHEQYF. The CDR3 region has the DNA TGCGCCAGCAGCGGCGACAGGGTCCACGAGCAGTACTTC.

The rearrangement uses TRBV7-9 and TRBJ2-7, with D possibly matching TRBD1 (6 bases). Germline CDR1 and CDR2: SEHNR and FQNEAQ (reference sequence). The CDR3 is made up of 13 amino acids. V dropped 5 bases and J dropped 6 bases, with 14 bases sitting between them. CDR3 region: CASSATQGTEQYF. The CDR3 nucleotides are TGTGCCAGCAGCGCCACACAGGGAACCGAGCAGTACTTC. The full variable domain, completed using reference TRBV7-9 and TRBJ2-7, is DTGVSQNPRHKITKRGQNVTFRCDPISEHNRLYWYRQTLGQGPEFLTYFQNEAQLEKSRLLSDRFSAERPKGSFSTLEIQRTEQGDSAMYLCASSATQGTEQYFGPGTRLTVT.

Only a few counts were recorded for this clone. This chain connects TRBV9 to TRBJ1-2; D is unresolved. The germline V and J ends were trimmed by 0 bases and 3 bases, with 6 bases remaining between them. The CDR3 runs to 13 residues. The germline CDR1 and CDR2 sequences are SGDLS and YYNGEE. For the CDR3, the DNA is TGTGCCAGCAGCGTAGAGAGCGACTATGGCTACACCTTC. It codes for CASSVESDYGYTF.

This sequence joins TRBV9 and TRBJ1-1, with 7 bases that match TRBD1. The CDR3 contains 18 residues. V shed 4 bases and J 1 base; nucleotides not matched to a gene: 16. In germline, CDR1 is SGDLS, CDR2 YYNGEE. The CDR3 loop is CASSSRTGSADPNTEAFF. The CDR3 coding sequence is TGTGCCAGCAGCTCCCGGACAGGCTCCGCGGACCCGAACACTGAAGCTTTCTTT.